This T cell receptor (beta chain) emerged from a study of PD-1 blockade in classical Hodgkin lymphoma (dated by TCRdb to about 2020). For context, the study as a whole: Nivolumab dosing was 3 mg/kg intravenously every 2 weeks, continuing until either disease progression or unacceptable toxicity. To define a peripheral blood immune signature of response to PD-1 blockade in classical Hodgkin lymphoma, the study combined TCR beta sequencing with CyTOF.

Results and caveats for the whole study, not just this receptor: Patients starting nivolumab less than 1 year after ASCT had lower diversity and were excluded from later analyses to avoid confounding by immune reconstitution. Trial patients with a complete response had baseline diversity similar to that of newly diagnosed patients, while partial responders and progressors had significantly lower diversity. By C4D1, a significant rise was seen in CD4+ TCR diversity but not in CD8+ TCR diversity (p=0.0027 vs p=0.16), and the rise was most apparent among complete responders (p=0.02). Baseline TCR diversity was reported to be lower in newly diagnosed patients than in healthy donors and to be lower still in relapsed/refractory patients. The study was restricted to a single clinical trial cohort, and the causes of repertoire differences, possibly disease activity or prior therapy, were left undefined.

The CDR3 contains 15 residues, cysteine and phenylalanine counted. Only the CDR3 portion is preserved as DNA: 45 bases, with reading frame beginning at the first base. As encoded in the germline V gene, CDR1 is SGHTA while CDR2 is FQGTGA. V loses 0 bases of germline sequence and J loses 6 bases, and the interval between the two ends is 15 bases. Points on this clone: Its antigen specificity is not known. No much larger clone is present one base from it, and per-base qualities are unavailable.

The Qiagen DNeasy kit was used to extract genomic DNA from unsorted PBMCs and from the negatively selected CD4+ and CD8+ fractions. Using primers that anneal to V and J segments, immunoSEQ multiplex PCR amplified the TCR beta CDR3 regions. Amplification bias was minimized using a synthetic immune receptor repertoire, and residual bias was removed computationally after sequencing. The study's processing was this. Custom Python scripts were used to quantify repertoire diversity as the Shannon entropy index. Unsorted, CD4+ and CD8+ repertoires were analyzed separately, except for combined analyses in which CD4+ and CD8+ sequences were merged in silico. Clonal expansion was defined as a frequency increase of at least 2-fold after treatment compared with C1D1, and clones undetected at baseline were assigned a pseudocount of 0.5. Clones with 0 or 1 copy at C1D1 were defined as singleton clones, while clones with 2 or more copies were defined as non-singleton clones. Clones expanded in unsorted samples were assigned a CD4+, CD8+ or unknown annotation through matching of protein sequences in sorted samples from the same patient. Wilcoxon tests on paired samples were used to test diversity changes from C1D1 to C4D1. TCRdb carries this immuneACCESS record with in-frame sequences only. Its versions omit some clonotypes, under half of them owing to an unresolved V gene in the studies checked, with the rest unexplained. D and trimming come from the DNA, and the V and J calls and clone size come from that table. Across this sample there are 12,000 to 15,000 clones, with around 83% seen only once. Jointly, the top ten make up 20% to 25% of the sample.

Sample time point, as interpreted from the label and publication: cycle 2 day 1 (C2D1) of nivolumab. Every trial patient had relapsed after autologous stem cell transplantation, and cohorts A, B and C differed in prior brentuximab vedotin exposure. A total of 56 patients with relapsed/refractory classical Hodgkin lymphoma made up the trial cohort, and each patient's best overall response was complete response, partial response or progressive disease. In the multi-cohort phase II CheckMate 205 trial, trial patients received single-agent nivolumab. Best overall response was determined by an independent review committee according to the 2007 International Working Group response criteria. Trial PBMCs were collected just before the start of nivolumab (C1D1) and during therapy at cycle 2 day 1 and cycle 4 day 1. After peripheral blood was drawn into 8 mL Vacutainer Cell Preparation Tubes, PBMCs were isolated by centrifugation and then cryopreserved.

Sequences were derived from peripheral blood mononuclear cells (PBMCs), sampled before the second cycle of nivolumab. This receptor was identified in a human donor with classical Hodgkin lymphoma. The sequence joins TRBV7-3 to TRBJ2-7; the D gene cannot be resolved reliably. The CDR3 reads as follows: CASSLTSAPTSEQYF. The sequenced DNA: TGTGCCAGCAGCTTAACGTCGGCTCCCACCAGCGAGCAGTACTTC.